The rows below give T cell receptor beta chains drawn from one sample of a study of shared clonotypes between healthy human individuals. The repertoire was sequenced with immunoSEQ multiplex PCR; TCRdb's copy has only in-frame clones and lacks some. The sample holds nearly 1,000,000 clones, around three quarters seen once. Sequencing was performed on memory CD4+ T cells sorted from blood. The receptor set was obtained from a man younger than 35 in good health. CDR3s include the opening cysteine and the closing phenylalanine or tryptophan. Each record gives: V gene, J gene, clone size, D gene, CDR3 protein, CDR3 DNA. The D gene is left open where the match is weak. Size values are once, few and many counts, or a class for expanded clones, and some rows have none.

v_gene: TRBV5-5; j_gene: TRBJ1-1; abundance: -; d_gene: -; CDR3aa: CASSLLFVAGAFF; CDR3nt: TGTGCCAGCAGCTTGTTATTTGTAGCGGGCGCTTTCTTT
v_gene: TRBV10-3; j_gene: TRBJ2-2; abundance: once; d_gene: TRBD1; CDR3aa: CAIKPGQGGTGELFF; CDR3nt: TGTGCCATCAAGCCGGGACAGGGGGGGACCGGGGAGCTGTTTTTT
v_gene: TRBV6-5; j_gene: TRBJ1-5; abundance: few; d_gene: -; CDR3aa: CASSSQVNQPQHF; CDR3nt: TGTGCCAGCAGTTCGCAGGTAAATCAGCCCCAGCATTTT
v_gene: TRBV7-2; j_gene: TRBJ2-7; abundance: -; d_gene: -; CDR3aa: CASSPRGGTYEQYF; CDR3nt: TGTGCCAGCAGCCCGAGGGGGGGCACGTACGAGCAGTACTTC
v_gene: TRBV25-1; j_gene: TRBJ2-7; abundance: -; d_gene: TRBD1; CDR3aa: CASSATGGFHEQYF; CDR3nt: TGTGCCAGCAGCGCTACAGGGGGGTTCCACGAGCAGTACTTC
v_gene: TRBV5-1; j_gene: TRBJ2-1; abundance: -; d_gene: TRBD1; CDR3aa: CASSPQGQGLGGEQFF; CDR3nt: TGCGCCAGCAGCCCCCAAGGACAGGGATTAGGCGGTGAGCAGTTCTTC
v_gene: TRBV5-6; j_gene: TRBJ2-5; abundance: -; d_gene: -; CDR3aa: CASNLAGQETQYF; CDR3nt: TGTGCCAGCAACTTGGCGGGCCAAGAGACCCAGTACTTC
v_gene: TRBV10-3; j_gene: TRBJ2-1; abundance: -; d_gene: TRBD1; CDR3aa: CAIRGTGDTYNEQFF; CDR3nt: TGTGCCATCAGAGGGACAGGGGACACCTACAATGAGCAGTTCTTC
v_gene: TRBV6-1; j_gene: TRBJ2-4; abundance: -; d_gene: TRBD1; CDR3aa: CASSETGGKNIQYF; CDR3nt: TGTGCCAGCAGTGAAACAGGGGGGAAAAACATTCAGTACTTC
v_gene: TRBV4-1; j_gene: TRBJ1-4; abundance: many; d_gene: -; CDR3aa: CASSQIRRDEKLFF; CDR3nt: TGCGCCAGCAGCCAAATAAGGAGGGATGAAAAACTGTTTTTT
v_gene: TRBV15; j_gene: TRBJ1-1; abundance: once; d_gene: TRBD1; CDR3aa: CATSRGAGTGTTEAFF; CDR3nt: TGTGCCACCAGCAGAGGTGCTGGGACAGGGACCACTGAAGCTTTCTTT
v_gene: TRBV15; j_gene: TRBJ2-7; abundance: -; d_gene: TRBD1; CDR3aa: CATSRDRGPPRSWEQYF; CDR3nt: TGTGCCACCAGCAGAGATAGGGGGCCCCCTCGCAGCTGGGAGCAGTACTTC
v_gene: TRBV5-5; j_gene: TRBJ1-2; abundance: -; d_gene: -; CDR3aa: CASTLNSAGAYGYTF; CDR3nt: TGTGCCAGCACCCTTAATAGCGCAGGAGCCTATGGCTACACCTTC
v_gene: TRBV10-3; j_gene: TRBJ1-2; abundance: -; d_gene: TRBD1; CDR3aa: CAISTTGDVAYGYTF; CDR3nt: TGTGCCATCAGCACGACAGGGGACGTAGCCTATGGCTACACCTTC
v_gene: TRBV5-1; j_gene: TRBJ1-3; abundance: -; d_gene: TRBD1; CDR3aa: CASSRTGQVSGNTIYF; CDR3nt: TGCGCCAGCAGCCGAACGGGACAGGTCTCTGGAAACACCATATATTTT
v_gene: TRBV18; j_gene: TRBJ1-4; abundance: -; d_gene: -; CDR3aa: CASSPVGTSNEKLFF; CDR3nt: TGTGCCAGCTCACCAGTGGGTACGTCTAATGAAAAACTGTTTTTT
v_gene: TRBV7-9; j_gene: TRBJ2-7; abundance: -; d_gene: TRBD1; CDR3aa: CASSWTGINEQYF; CDR3nt: TGTGCCAGCAGCTGGACAGGGATCAACGAGCAGTACTTC
v_gene: TRBV25-1; j_gene: TRBJ1-1; abundance: -; d_gene: -; CDR3aa: CASSEFGNLGAFF; CDR3nt: TGTGCCAGCAGTGAATTCGGTAATTTGGGAGCTTTCTTT
v_gene: TRBV6-5; j_gene: TRBJ2-7; abundance: -; d_gene: -; CDR3aa: CASSPEGERVEQYF; CDR3nt: TGTGCCAGCAGTCCTGAAGGGGAAAGGGTCGAGCAGTACTTC
v_gene: TRBV6-5; j_gene: TRBJ2-7; abundance: -; d_gene: -; CDR3aa: CASSFSGWDGFYEQYF; CDR3nt: TGTGCCAGCAGTTTCTCCGGCTGGGACGGATTCTACGAGCAGTACTTC
v_gene: TRBV10-1; j_gene: TRBJ1-5; abundance: few; d_gene: -; CDR3aa: CASSDGGSQPQHF; CDR3nt: TGCGCCAGCAGTGACGGCGGGTCTCAGCCCCAGCATTTT
v_gene: TRBV15; j_gene: TRBJ2-3; abundance: -; d_gene: TRBD1; CDR3aa: CATSRGTGGASTDTQYF; CDR3nt: TGTGCCACCAGCAGAGGGACAGGGGGTGCTAGCACAGATACGCAGTATTTT
v_gene: TRBV19; j_gene: TRBJ2-3; abundance: -; d_gene: TRBD1; CDR3aa: CASSDGTGGYGTDTQYF; CDR3nt: TGTGCCAGTAGTGACGGGACAGGGGGATATGGCACAGATACGCAGTATTTT
v_gene: TRBV2; j_gene: TRBJ1-2; abundance: -; d_gene: -; CDR3aa: CASSVEVPNYGYTF; CDR3nt: TGTGCCAGCAGTGTGGAGGTCCCTAACTATGGCTACACCTTC
v_gene: TRBV5-6; j_gene: TRBJ1-1; abundance: -; d_gene: -; CDR3aa: CASSFGFGNTEAFF; CDR3nt: TGTGCCAGCAGCTTTGGCTTCGGGAACACTGAAGCTTTCTTT
v_gene: TRBV30; j_gene: TRBJ2-1; abundance: -; d_gene: -; CDR3aa: CALEGLGNEQFF; CDR3nt: TGTGCCCTGGAGGGCCTGGGCAATGAGCAGTTCTTC
v_gene: TRBV10-2; j_gene: TRBJ2-2; abundance: -; d_gene: -; CDR3aa: CASSESAGYTGELFF; CDR3nt: TGCGCCAGCAGTGAGTCAGCAGGCTACACCGGGGAGCTGTTTTTT
v_gene: TRBV5-1; j_gene: TRBJ2-7; abundance: -; d_gene: TRBD1; CDR3aa: CASSGTDGYEQYF; CDR3nt: TGCGCCAGCAGCGGGACAGACGGATACGAGCAGTACTTC
v_gene: TRBV12-5; j_gene: TRBJ1-5; abundance: -; d_gene: -; CDR3aa: CASGLGAGENQPQHF; CDR3nt: TGTGCTAGTGGTTTGGGGGCCGGGGAAAATCAGCCCCAGCATTTT
v_gene: TRBV5-1; j_gene: TRBJ2-7; abundance: -; d_gene: -; CDR3aa: CASSLDGVGNEQYF; CDR3nt: TGCGCCAGCAGCTTGGACGGAGTCGGAAACGAGCAGTACTTC
v_gene: TRBV5-1; j_gene: TRBJ1-3; abundance: once; d_gene: TRBD1; CDR3aa: CASTLKGASGGNTIYF; CDR3nt: TGCGCCAGCACTCTAAAGGGGGCCTCGGGAGGAAACACCATATATTTT
v_gene: TRBV7-8; j_gene: TRBJ2-1; abundance: -; d_gene: -; CDR3aa: CASSLVREYNEQFF; CDR3nt: TGTGCCAGCAGCTTAGTTCGGGAGTACAATGAGCAGTTCTTC
v_gene: TRBV9; j_gene: TRBJ2-1; abundance: many; d_gene: TRBD2; CDR3aa: CASSIQAGGPSNEQFF; CDR3nt: TGTGCCAGCAGCATCCAAGCGGGAGGGCCCTCCAATGAGCAGTTCTTC
v_gene: TRBV5-1; j_gene: TRBJ1-2; abundance: -; d_gene: -; CDR3aa: CASSEVRGQGYGYTF; CDR3nt: TGCGCCAGCTCGGAGGTGCGGGGGCAGGGCTATGGCTACACCTTC
v_gene: TRBV6-5; j_gene: TRBJ1-2; abundance: -; d_gene: -; CDR3aa: CASSYKGNVHYGYTF; CDR3nt: TGTGCCAGCAGTTACAAAGGGAATGTGCACTATGGCTACACCTTC
v_gene: TRBV6-1; j_gene: TRBJ2-4; abundance: many; d_gene: -; CDR3aa: CASSELGVNIQYF; CDR3nt: TGTGCCAGCAGTGAGCTGGGGGTGAACATTCAGTACTTC
v_gene: TRBV5-1; j_gene: TRBJ2-1; abundance: -; d_gene: TRBD1; CDR3aa: CASSGPGTASYNEQFF; CDR3nt: TGCGCCAGCAGCGGTCCCGGGACAGCCTCCTACAATGAGCAGTTCTTC
v_gene: TRBV5-1; j_gene: TRBJ1-2; abundance: -; d_gene: TRBD1; CDR3aa: CASSLVGGQNGYTF; CDR3nt: TGCGCCAGCAGCTTGGTAGGGGGCCAGAATGGCTACACCTTC
v_gene: TRBV5-6; j_gene: TRBJ1-1; abundance: -; d_gene: -; CDR3aa: CASSTRRTHHTEAFF; CDR3nt: TGTGCCAGCAGCACCCGCAGGACCCACCACACTGAAGCTTTCTTT
v_gene: TRBV5-1; j_gene: TRBJ2-7; abundance: -; d_gene: -; CDR3aa: CASSRTAGSYEQYF; CDR3nt: TGCGCCAGCAGCCGGACCGCAGGGTCCTACGAGCAGTACTTC
v_gene: TRBV6-5; j_gene: TRBJ1-2; abundance: -; d_gene: -; CDR3aa: CASSKGPYGYTF; CDR3nt: TGTGCCAGCAGTAAGGGGCCTTATGGCTACACCTTC
v_gene: TRBV7-9; j_gene: TRBJ2-5; abundance: once; d_gene: TRBD2; CDR3aa: CASSVLAGVETQYF; CDR3nt: TGTGCCAGCAGCGTACTAGCGGGAGTGGAGACCCAGTACTTC
v_gene: TRBV11-2; j_gene: TRBJ2-7; abundance: few; d_gene: TRBD1; CDR3aa: CASSYGTGGTYEQYF; CDR3nt: TGTGCCAGCAGCTACGGGACAGGGGGCACCTACGAGCAGTACTTC
v_gene: TRBV5-1; j_gene: TRBJ2-1; abundance: few; d_gene: TRBD1; CDR3aa: CASSSSGQDHNEQFF; CDR3nt: TGCGCCAGCAGCTCTTCGGGACAGGATCACAATGAGCAGTTCTTC
v_gene: TRBV5-8; j_gene: TRBJ1-6; abundance: -; d_gene: -; CDR3aa: CASSLGFGGVNSPLHF; CDR3nt: TGTGCCAGCAGCTTGGGGTTCGGGGGGGTGAATTCACCCCTCCACTTT
v_gene: TRBV6-1; j_gene: TRBJ2-1; abundance: -; d_gene: TRBD1; CDR3aa: CASSENLGTVTNEQFF; CDR3nt: TGTGCCAGCAGTGAAAATTTGGGGACAGTCACCAATGAGCAGTTCTTC